Listed here is a single TCR beta chain. Its matching antigen is unknown. Germline values: CDR1 KGHSH, CDR2 LQKENI. The V and J ends lost 5 bases and 7 bases, in that order; junction bases with no gene match: 9. The CDR3 loop spans 15 amino acids. Samples held about 0.95-11 million cryopreserved PBMC before DNA extraction. The data stem from a study of long-term antiretroviral therapy in people with HIV. It was version v3.0 of the immunoSEQ assay that was run at survey level. Method: immunoSEQ multiplex PCR; TCRdb's copy keeps in-frame clones and lacks some. Seen here are 11,000 or so clones, around three quarters observed once, and the top ten hold around a tenth. Findings of the study overall: Post-treatment diversity went higher with ART but stayed below transplant donor controls. Clones that expanded before ART (that is, prior to treatment) dominated the repertoire at all time points.

The chain links TRBV18 to TRBJ1-1; TRBD1 matches 11 bases. The material sequenced was unsorted PBMCs, taken 0.8 years before starting antiretroviral therapy. This receptor was identified in a woman in her thirties or forties with HIV. CDR3: CASSGQGALNGEAFF. The CDR3 DNA sequence: TGTGCCAGCTCAGGACAGGGGGCGCTTAATGGTGAAGCTTTCTTT.